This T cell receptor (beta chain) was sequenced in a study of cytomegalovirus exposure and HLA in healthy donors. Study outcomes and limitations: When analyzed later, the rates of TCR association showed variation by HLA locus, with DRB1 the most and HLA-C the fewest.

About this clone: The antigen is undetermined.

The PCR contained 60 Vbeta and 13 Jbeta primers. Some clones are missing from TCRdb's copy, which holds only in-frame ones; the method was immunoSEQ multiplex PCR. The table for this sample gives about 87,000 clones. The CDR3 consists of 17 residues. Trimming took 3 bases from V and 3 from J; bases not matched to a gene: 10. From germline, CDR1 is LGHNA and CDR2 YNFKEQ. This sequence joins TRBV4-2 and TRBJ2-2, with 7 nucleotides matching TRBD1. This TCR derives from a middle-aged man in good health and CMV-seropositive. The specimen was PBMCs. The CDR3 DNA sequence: TGTGCCAGCAGCCACGCTGCCGGGACAGAGTACACCGGGGAGCTGTTTTTT. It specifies CASSHAAGTEYTGELFF.